This T cell receptor beta chain was recovered during a study of blood T cell repertoires in COVID-19. On the study more broadly: Both acute and convalescent COVID-19 samples were obtained from the United States, Italy and Spain. From T cells, B-cell-depleted T cells, or PBMCs came the material, which was cDNA or gDNA.

Original analysis: Cell counts per sample came from amplifying reference gene primers. Profiling relied on immunoSEQ multiplex PCR, and the TCRdb table lists in-frame clones only, not all of them. The DNA gave D and trimming, while V, J and clone size come from that table. The table lists some 230,000 clones, about 88% of them singletons. The ends lost 6 bases at V and 5 bases at J; junction bases unmatched: 7. Germline loops: CDR1 MNHEY, CDR2 SMNVEV (reference sequence). The CDR3 spans 13 residues. This clone was detected once. The sample holds other DNA sequences that translate to the same CDR3. The J gene is TRBJ2-7, the V gene TRBV27; 7 bases are a match to TRBD1. Source material: peripheral blood. This TCR was sampled from a man aged 45-65 years who had recovered from COVID-19. The CDR3 loop reads CASSLNRGHEQYF. In nucleotides, the CDR3 is TGTGCCAGCAGCCTGAACAGGGGCCACGAGCAGTACTTC.